These 24 T cell receptor beta chains originate from one sample sequenced in a study of cytomegalovirus exposure and HLA in healthy donors. Sequencing was performed with immunoSEQ multiplex PCR; in TCRdb, only in-frame clones are kept and a portion is missing. The profile shows over 150,000 clones, about 82% of them singletons. Sequencing used PBMCs. These TCRs come from a human donor in good health.

This clone was seen a few times. The rearrangement links TRBV2 to TRBJ2-7, with D possibly TRBD1 on 6 matching bases. From germline, CDR1 is SNHLY and CDR2 FYNNEI. This CDR3 contains 12 residues. Trimming took off 7 bases at V and 5 bases at J, with 12 bases between the two ends. The CDR3 region has the DNA TGTGCCAGCAAGCAGGGGCGCCACGAGCAGTACTTC. This sequence encodes CASKQGRHEQYF.

The sample holds one count of this clone. The chain joins TRBV5-1 to TRBJ2-2; D perhaps matches TRBD1 (6 bases). V was clipped by 0 bases and J by 0 bases, with 9 bases between them. The CDR3 is made up of 16 amino acids. Germline-derived CDR1 and CDR2 are SGHRS and YFSETQ. The CDR3 here is CASSLVRTANTGELFF. Written as DNA, the CDR3 is TGCGCCAGCAGCTTGGTTCGGACAGCGAACACCGGGGAGCTGTTTTTT.

The CDR3 region has the DNA TGTGCCAGCAGTGAAAAAGCGAACACTGAAGCTTTCTTT. Residues: CASSEKANTEAFF. The V gene is TRBV6-1, the J gene TRBJ1-1, with D hard to call. This CDR3 contains 13 residues. Per the germline V gene, CDR1 is MNHNS and CDR2 is SASEGT. The germline V and J ends were trimmed by 2 bases and 1 base, with 5 bases remaining between them.

The chain is built from TRBV6-5 and TRBJ1-2, with 8 bases lining up with TRBD1. Germline lookup yields CDR1 MNHEY and CDR2 SVGAGI. CDR3 size: 14 residues. V was clipped by 2 bases and J by 8 bases; unmatched bases: 7. The CDR3 nucleotides are TGTGCCAGCAGTTACACTGGACAGGGCGACGGCTACACCTTC. Amino acid sequence: CASSYTGQGDGYTF.

The sample holds a few counts of this clone. This chain links TRBV7-8 with TRBJ2-3; D may be TRBD2 (5 bases). V was cut by 7 bases and J by 4 bases, with 12 bases left in between. CDR3 length: 13 amino acids. The germline gives CDR1 SGHVS, CDR2 FQNEAQ. The CDR3 nucleotides read TGTGCCAGCACCGGGGAAGCGGCAGATACGCAGTATTTT. Translation gives CASTGEAADTQYF.

The chain combines TRBV30 with TRBJ2-2; 8 bases match TRBD2. CDR1 and CDR2 (germline): GTSNPN, SVGIG (reference sequence). This CDR3 is built from 15 residues. Trimming at V came to 5 bases and at J to 6 bases, leaving 11 bases not matched to a gene. This CDR3 is CAWQAPRGGSGELFF. DNA for the CDR3: TGTGCCTGGCAAGCCCCACGGGGGGGTTCCGGGGAGCTGTTTTTT.

This clone occurred a few times. The chain couples TRBV6-6 to TRBJ1-2; TRBD1 agrees at 10 bases. With V trimmed by 2 bases and J by 5 bases, 5 bases remained unmatched. CDR1 and CDR2 from the germline V gene are MNHNY and SVGAGI (reference sequence). This CDR3 spans 15 amino acids. The CDR3 region is CASSYGQGGIYGYTF. CDR3 in DNA: TGTGCCAGCAGTTACGGACAGGGGGGTATATATGGCTACACCTTC.

This clone was seen more than once but under ten times. Other DNA sequences in the sample encode the same CDR3. The chain links TRBV5-6 to TRBJ2-1; no reliable D call. Germline lookup yields CDR1 SGHDT and CDR2 YYEEEE. The CDR3 sequence is 12 residues long. With 4 bases removed from V and 6 bases from J, the gap between germline ends came to 8 bases. The CDR3 region has the DNA TGTGCCAGCAGCCTCGTTAGCAATGAGCAGTTCTTC. Translating it yields CASSLVSNEQFF.

This sequence joins TRBV10-3 and TRBJ2-7, with 14 positions matching TRBD2. The V gene's germline CDR1 is ENHRY and CDR2 SYGVKD. V lost 6 bases and J lost 1; bases outside the gene matches: 2. CDR3 length: 15 residues. CDR3 nucleotides: TGTGCCATCAGAGGACTAGCGGGAGGTTCCTACGAGCAGTACTTC. Translating gives CAIRGLAGGSYEQYF.

A word on this clone: Its ends do not fully match the called genes, so a read error is possible. The chain is built from TRBV2 and TRBJ2-7; the match to TRBD2 covers 11 bases. This CDR3 is 12 amino acids long. Germline CDR1 and CDR2: SNHLY and FYNNEI. The DNA for the CDR3 is TGTGCCAGCAGTGAACCGCTAGCGGGAGGTGTCTTC. Protein product: CASSEPLAGGVF. The complete variable domain, with remaining parts taken from reference TRBV2 and TRBJ2-7, reads EPEVTQTPSHQVTQMGQEVILRCVPISNHLYFYWYRQILGQKVEFLVSFYNNEISEKSEIFDDQFSVERPDGSNFTLKIRSTKLEDSAMYFCASSEPLAGGVFGPGTRLTVT.

This sequence joins TRBV28 and TRBJ1-5; D not certain. Trimming removed 1 base at V and 7 bases at J, with 11 bases between. CDR3 length: 14 residues. The germline CDR1 and CDR2 sequences are MDHEN and SYDVKM. The CDR3 is CASSLSLSGQPQHF. CDR3 sequence (DNA): TGTGCCAGCAGTTTATCGTTAAGCGGCCAGCCCCAGCATTTT.

This chain connects TRBV7-9 to TRBJ2-1, with 9 bases aligning to TRBD2. Germline-derived CDR1 and CDR2 are SEHNR and FQNEAQ (reference sequence). CDR3 length: 15 residues. The J segment lost 8 bases and the V segment lost 1 base, leaving 6 bases of the junction unmatched. CDR3 coding DNA: TGTGCCAGCAGCTTAGGTTCTAGCGGGACGGATGAGCAGTTCTTC. Protein sequence: CASSLGSSGTDEQFF.

This chain uses TRBV7-3 with TRBJ2-2, with TRBD2 identical over 10 bases. CDR3 length: 17 amino acids. V shed 3 bases, J shed 0 bases, and the junction held 4 bases outside the gene matches. CDR1 is SGHTA and CDR2 is FQGTGA in the germline V gene. For the CDR3, the DNA is TGTGCCAGCAGCTTCCTAGCGGGAGAAGCGAACACCGGGGAGCTGTTTTTT. This gives the protein CASSFLAGEANTGELFF.

The chain combines TRBV7-3 with TRBJ1-3; the match to TRBD1 covers 10 bases. Germline V gene lookup returns CDR1 SGHTA and CDR2 FQGTGA. The CDR3 runs to 15 residues. The J segment lost 4 bases and the V segment lost 5 bases, leaving 5 bases of the junction unmatched. The CDR3 DNA reads as TGTGCCAGCAGCCCCGGGACAGGGGAAGGAAACACCATATATTTT. Protein product: CASSPGTGEGNTIYF. The full variable domain, with the rest looked up from reference TRBV7-3 and TRBJ1-3, is GAGVSQTPSNKVTEKGKYVELRCDPISGHTALYWYRQSLGQGPEFLIYFQGTGAADDSGLPNDRFFAVRPEGSVSTLKIQRTERGDSAVYLCASSPGTGEGNTIYFGEGSWLTVV.

The sample holds one count of this clone. The chain recombines TRBV18 with TRBJ1-6, with D perhaps TRBD1 (6 bases). Per the germline V gene, CDR1 is KGHSH and CDR2 is LQKENI. This CDR3 spans 14 amino acids. The V and J ends lost 6 bases and 6 bases respectively, with 12 bases between them. In DNA form, the CDR3 reads TGTGCCAGCTCGATAACAGGGTCTAATTCACCCCTCCACTTT. It yields the protein CASSITGSNSPLHF.

In this sample, this clone turned up a few times. V gene TRBV18 combines with J gene TRBJ1-2; D unclear. The CDR3 has 12 residues. Trimming pared 5 bases from V and 5 bases from J, leaving 9 bases between. Germline CDR1 is KGHSH and CDR2 is LQKENI. The CDR3 sequence: CASSDLLYGYTF. CDR3 nucleotides: TGTGCCAGCTCAGACTTACTTTATGGCTACACCTTC. Looking up the rest from reference TRBV18 and TRBJ1-2 gives the full variable domain: NAGVMQNPRHLVRRRGQEARLRCSPMKGHSHVYWYRQLPEEGLKFMVYLQKENIIDESGMPKERFSAEFPKEGPSILRIQQVVRGDSAAYFCASSDLLYGYTFGSGTRLTVV.

This rearrangement joins TRBV7-3 to TRBJ1-2, with TRBD1 matching over 9 bases. There are 15 residues in the CDR3. Unmatched junction bases numbered 8, after V lost 5 bases and J lost 4 bases. From germline, CDR1 is SGHTA and CDR2 FQGTGA. The CDR3 here is CASSAQGAQGYGYTF. DNA of the CDR3: TGTGCCAGCAGCGCACAGGGGGCTCAGGGCTATGGCTACACCTTC.

This chain uses TRBV6-4 with TRBJ1-1, with D hard to call. The CDR3 covers 13 residues. Between the trimmed V and J ends, which lost 6 bases and 4 bases, there was a span of 12 bases. CDR1 and CDR2 (germline): MRHNA, SNTAGT. The CDR3: CASSYVSGTEAFF. The CDR3 DNA follows: TGTGCCAGCAGCTACGTGAGCGGCACTGAAGCTTTCTTT.

The chain uses TRBV7-2 and TRBJ2-1; no firm D call. The V gene's germline CDR1 is SGHTA and CDR2 FQGNSA. The CDR3 runs 13 residues. The V and J ends lost 5 bases and 8 bases respectively, with 13 bases between them. CDR3: CASSPRNSDEQFF. The CDR3 coding sequence is TGTGCCAGCAGCCCCCGAAACTCCGATGAGCAGTTCTTC.

The chain recombines TRBV6-1 with TRBJ2-1; TRBD2 agrees at 7 bases. V dropped 4 bases and J dropped 6; count of bases not matched to a gene: 3. Germline CDR1 reads MNHNS; CDR2 reads SASEGT. The length of the CDR3 is 13 residues. The CDR3 DNA sequence: TGTGCCAGCAGTGGGGGACTACTCAATGAGCAGTTCTTC. It encodes CASSGGLLNEQFF.

The rearrangement uses TRBV6-5 and TRBJ2-1; 12 bases are shared with TRBD2. The germline V gene has CDR1 MNHEY and CDR2 SVGAGI. The CDR3 length is 15 residues. Losses at the gene ends were 6 bases for V and 4 bases for J; bases not matched to a gene: 4. This chain's CDR3 is CASRPLAGGYNEQFF. In nucleotides, the CDR3 is TGTGCCAGCAGACCACTAGCGGGAGGATACAATGAGCAGTTCTTC.

The genes are TRBV19 and TRBJ2-3, with D tentatively TRBD1 (6 bases). Germline CDR1 reads LNHDA; CDR2 reads SQIVND (reference sequence). This CDR3 region has 15 residues. V was shortened by 0 bases and J by 5 bases, with 12 bases between the two germline ends. DNA for the CDR3: TGTGCCAGTAGTATAGATTCAGGGGCCCAAGATACGCAGTATTTT. Its translation is CASSIDSGAQDTQYF.

The V gene is TRBV5-4, the J gene TRBJ2-7, with TRBD1 matching 7 bases. Unmatched junction bases numbered 4, after V lost 4 bases and J lost 0 bases. Germline V gene sequence: CDR1 SGHNT, CDR2 YYREEE (reference sequence). This CDR3 has 14 residues. CDR3 amino acids: CASSRGDSSYEQYF. In nucleotides, the CDR3 is TGTGCCAGCAGCCGAGGGGACAGCTCCTACGAGCAGTACTTC.

The chain has TRBV28 and TRBJ1-4; no reliable D call. Germline V CDR1 and CDR2: MDHEN, SYDVKM. CDR3 size: 14 residues. The V end lost 7 bases, the J end lost 0 bases, and 9 bases lay between the germline ends. CDR3 DNA sequence: TGTGCCAGCACCAACCCAGCAACTAATGAAAAACTGTTTTTT. It specifies CASTNPATNEKLFF.